The 17 T cell receptor beta chains presented below share a single source sample, sequenced in a study of T and B cells in COVID-19 patients. From blood, 250-500 ng of genomic DNA served as TRB template. Multiplex PCR with BIOMED2 TRB-A/B primer pools amplified TRB rearrangements. One entry per CDR3 protein results from TCRdb running MiXCR on the multiplex PCR reads. This table has approximately 6,600 distinct CDR3 sequences, about a quarter appearing once. Sequencing used blood. Receptor source: a human donor with active COVID-19.

This clonotype is termed medium-sized. The rearrangement links TRBV18 to TRBJ2-3, with D perhaps matching TRBD1 (6 bases). V dropped 3 bases and J dropped 2 bases, with 9 bases sitting between them. Germline loops: CDR1 KGHSH, CDR2 LQKENI. The CDR3 spans 14 residues. The CDR3 DNA follows: TGTGCCAGCTCACCGCGACAGGCCACAGATACGCAGTATTTT. Protein product: CASSPRQATDTQYF.

The V gene is TRBV9, the J gene TRBJ2-2; no definite D call. V lost 0 bases, J lost 4 bases, and 7 bases lay in between. Per the germline V gene, CDR1 is SGDLS and CDR2 is YYNGEE. The CDR3 is made up of 14 amino acids. In DNA form, the CDR3 reads TGTGCCAGCAGCGTAGACGGACCCACCGGGGAGCTGTTTTTT. It yields the protein CASSVDGPTGELFF.

This clonotype is categorized as medium-sized. This chain links TRBV5-4 with TRBJ2-5; 11 bases are a match to TRBD2. The length of the CDR3 is 16 residues. Unmatched junction bases numbered 10, after V lost 4 bases and J lost 5 bases. The germline CDR1 and CDR2 sequences are SGHNT and YYREEE (reference sequence). DNA of the CDR3: TGTGCCAGCAGCCACGGACTAGCGGGTGGGATGGAGACCCAGTACTTC. It is translated as CASSHGLAGGMETQYF.

This clonotype qualifies as medium-sized. J is TRBJ1-4 and V is TRBV6-5; D is perhaps TRBD1 (6 bases). CDR3 length equals 14 residues. CDR1 and CDR2 from the germline V gene are MNHEY and SVGAGI. With 2 bases removed from V and 8 bases from J, the gap between germline ends came to 12 bases. The CDR3 loop reads CASSYEGGGEKLFF. Written as DNA, the CDR3 is TGTGCCAGCAGTTACGAGGGGGGAGGCGAAAAACTGTTTTTT.

The J gene is TRBJ1-5, the V gene TRBV7-2; D is unresolved. CDR1 and CDR2 (germline): SGHTA, FQGNSA. The CDR3 contains 15 residues. V was shortened by 5 bases and J by 4 bases, with 15 bases between the two germline ends. The CDR3 protein is CASSPGRAKNQPQHF. CDR3 coding DNA: TGTGCCAGCAGCCCCGGCCGGGCTAAGAATCAGCCCCAGCATTTT.

This sequence joins TRBV12-3 or TRBV12-4 and TRBJ2-5; possible D gene TRBD1, 6 bases. This CDR3 contains 19 residues. Trimming left V 3 bases short and J 1 base short, with 24 bases between. The CDR3 nucleotides read TGTGCCAGCAGTTTGTTTGCGAGGACAGCCCTTCACCGCCAAGAGACCCAGTACTTC. It codes for CASSLFARTALHRQETQYF.

The chain has TRBV5-4 and TRBJ2-1, with 9 bases lining up with TRBD1. Per the germline V gene, CDR1 is SGHNT and CDR2 is YYREEE (reference sequence). The CDR3 totals 15 residues. J lost 6 bases, V lost 4 bases, and 8 bases had no gene match. In nucleotides, the CDR3 is TGTGCCAGCAGCATTATCGGGACAGGGTTCAATGAGCAGTTCTTC. Translated, it gives CASSIIGTGFNEQFF.

The chain couples TRBV6-2 or TRBV6-3 to TRBJ2-2, with D perhaps matching TRBD1 (6 bases). The CDR3 contains 15 residues. V was trimmed by 7 bases and J by 6 bases, leaving 18 bases between them. Germline V gene data show CDR1 as MNHEY and CDR2 as SVGEGT. CDR3 bases: TGTGCCAGCAAAAAGGTAGACAGGCGCCCCGGGGAGCTGTTTTTT. Its translation is CASKKVDRRPGELFF.

The chain recombines TRBV18 with TRBJ2-7, with 9 bases that match TRBD2. Germline CDR1 and CDR2: KGHSH and LQKENI. This CDR3 region has 16 residues. The J segment lost 0 bases and the V segment lost 1 base, leaving 4 bases of the junction unmatched. In nucleotides, the CDR3 is TGTGCCAGCTCACCACAAAATAGCGGGGGCTCCTACGAGCAGTACTTC. Translated, it gives CASSPQNSGGSYEQYF.

V and J are TRBV28 and TRBJ1-5, with TRBD1 matching 9 bases. In germline, CDR1 is MDHEN, CDR2 SYDVKM. Trimming at V came to 4 bases and at J to 9 bases, leaving 7 bases not matched to a gene. The CDR3 sequence is 14 residues long. The CDR3 is CASSSTGGGWPQHF. DNA for the CDR3: TGTGCCAGCAGTTCGACAGGGGGGGGATGGCCCCAGCATTTT.

The gene calls are TRBV18 and TRBJ1-1; the D is unclear. The CDR3 totals 13 residues. Germline CDR1 and CDR2: KGHSH and LQKENI. The ends were cut back, 4 bases at V and 2 bases at J, with 8 bases in the middle. This chain's CDR3 is CASSLGENTEAFF. CDR3 DNA: TGTGCCAGCTCACTCGGGGAAAACACTGAAGCTTTCTTT.

This clonotype is termed medium-sized. The chain couples TRBV27 to TRBJ2-3; TRBD1 is a possible D gene (5 bases). CDR1 and CDR2 from the germline V gene are MNHEY and SMNVEV (reference sequence). This CDR3 contains 17 residues. V was shortened by 0 bases and J by 1 base, with 14 bases between the two germline ends. CDR3 DNA: TGTGCCAGCAGTTTATCAGGGGCGATAAGGGGCACAGATACGCAGTATTTT. Translated, it gives CASSLSGAIRGTDTQYF.

By frequency in the sample, this clonotype is medium-sized. V gene TRBV5-1 combines with J gene TRBJ1-2; tentatively, D is TRBD1 (5 bases). Trimming stripped 0 bases from V and 5 bases from J, with 8 bases between. Germline CDR1 SGHRS, CDR2 YFSETQ. CDR3 length equals 13 residues. This chain's CDR3 is CASSLDRPYGYTF. In nucleotides, the CDR3 is TGCGCCAGCAGCTTGGACAGGCCGTATGGCTACACCTTC.

This clonotype is termed medium-sized. The V gene is TRBV6-5, the J gene TRBJ1-6; D is uncertain. CDR1 and CDR2 from the germline V gene are MNHEY and SVGAGI. CDR3 size: 15 residues. The V gene lost 2 bases and the J gene lost 2 bases, with 7 bases spanning the gap. This chain's CDR3 is CASSYTTPYNSPLHF. The DNA of the CDR3 is TGTGCCAGCAGTTACACGACCCCCTATAATTCACCCCTCCACTTT.

By share, this clonotype ranks as medium-sized (0.01 to 0.1%). V gene TRBV27 combines with J gene TRBJ1-2; D is unresolved. V shed 3 bases and J shed 6 bases, with 11 bases lying between them. Germline V CDR1 and CDR2: MNHEY, SMNVEV (reference sequence). There are 13 residues in the CDR3. The CDR3 reads CASSFLPGDGYTF. CDR3 bases: TGTGCCAGCAGTTTCCTCCCCGGGGATGGCTACACCTTC.

With respect to this clonotype: A much larger clone lies a single base off, so this may be a read error. The chain links TRBV5-5 to TRBJ2-7; D is possibly TRBD2 (6 bases). Per the germline V gene, CDR1 is SGHKS and CDR2 is YYEKEE (reference sequence). The CDR3 totals 16 residues. The ends were cut back, 1 base at V and 7 bases at J, with 21 bases in the middle. The CDR3 reads CASSLSRAGGAGEQYF. CDR3 sequence (DNA): TGTGCCAGCAGCTTGAGCCGAGCGGGTGGTGCGGGGGAGCAGTACTTC. Filled out from reference TRBV5-5 and TRBJ2-7, the complete variable domain reads DAGVTQSPTHLIKTRGQQVTLRCSPISGHKSVSWYQQVLGQGPQFIFQYYEKEERGRGNFPDRFSARQFPNYSSELNVNALLLGDSALYLCASSLSRAGGAGEQYFGPGTRLTVT.

The CDR3 reads CASSFPHRGTGNIYEQYF. The CDR3 bases are TGTGCCAGCAGCTTCCCCCACAGGGGGACAGGGAATATCTACGAGCAGTACTTC. J is TRBJ2-7 and V is TRBV7-9, with 9 bases lining up with TRBD1. This CDR3 is 18 amino acids long. Trimming at V came to 3 bases and at J to 3 bases, leaving 15 bases not matched to a gene. CDR1 is SEHNR, CDR2 FQNEAQ, per germline (reference sequence).